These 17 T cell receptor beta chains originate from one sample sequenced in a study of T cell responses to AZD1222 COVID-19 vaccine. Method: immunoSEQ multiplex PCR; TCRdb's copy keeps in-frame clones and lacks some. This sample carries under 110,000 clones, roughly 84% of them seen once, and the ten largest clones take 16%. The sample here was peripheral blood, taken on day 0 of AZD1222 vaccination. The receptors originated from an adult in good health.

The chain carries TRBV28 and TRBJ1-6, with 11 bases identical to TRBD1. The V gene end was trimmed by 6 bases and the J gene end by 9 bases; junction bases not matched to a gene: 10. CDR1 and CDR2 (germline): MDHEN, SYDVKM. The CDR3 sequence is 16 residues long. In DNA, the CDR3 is TGTGCCAGCAGCGCCCTCGGGACAGGGGGTCTTTCACCCCTCCACTTT. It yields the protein CASSALGTGGLSPLHF.

The CDR3, as DNA: TGTGCCAGCAGTGTTGGGCGACATATAGCTGAAGCTTTCTTT. Its translation is CASSVGRHIAEAFF. The chain carries TRBV2 and TRBJ1-1, with no clear D. The CDR3 is 14 residues long. V was trimmed by 4 bases and J by 6 bases, leaving 15 bases between them. Germline V lookup: CDR1 SNHLY, CDR2 FYNNEI.

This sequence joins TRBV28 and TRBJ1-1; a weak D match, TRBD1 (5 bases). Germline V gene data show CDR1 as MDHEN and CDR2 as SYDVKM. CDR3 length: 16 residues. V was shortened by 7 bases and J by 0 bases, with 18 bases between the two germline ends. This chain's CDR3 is CASTPSGAELNTEAFF. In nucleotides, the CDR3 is TGTGCCAGCACCCCAAGTGGGGCCGAGTTGAACACTGAAGCTTTCTTT.

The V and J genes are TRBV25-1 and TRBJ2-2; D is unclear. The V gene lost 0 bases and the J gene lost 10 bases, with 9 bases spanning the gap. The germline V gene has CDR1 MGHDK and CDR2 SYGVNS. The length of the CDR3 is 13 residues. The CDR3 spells CASSEYYPAELFF. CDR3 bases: TGTGCCAGCAGTGAATATTACCCCGCGGAGCTGTTTTTT.

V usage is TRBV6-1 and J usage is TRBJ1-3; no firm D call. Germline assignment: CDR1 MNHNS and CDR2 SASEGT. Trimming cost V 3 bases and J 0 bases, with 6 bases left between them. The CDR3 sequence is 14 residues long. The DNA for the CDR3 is TGTGCCAGCAGTGACACCCTCTCTGGAAACACCATATATTTT. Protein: CASSDTLSGNTIYF.

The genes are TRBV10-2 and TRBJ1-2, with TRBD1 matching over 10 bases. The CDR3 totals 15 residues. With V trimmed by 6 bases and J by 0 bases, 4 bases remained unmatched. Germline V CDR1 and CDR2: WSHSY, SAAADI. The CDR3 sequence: CASRGDRGANYGYTF. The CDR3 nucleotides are TGCGCCAGCAGAGGGGACAGGGGAGCTAACTATGGCTACACCTTC.

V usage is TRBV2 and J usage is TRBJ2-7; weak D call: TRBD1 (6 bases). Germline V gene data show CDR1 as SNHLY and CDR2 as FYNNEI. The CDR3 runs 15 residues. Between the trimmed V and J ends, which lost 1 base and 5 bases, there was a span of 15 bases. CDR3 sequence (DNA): TGTGCCAGCAGTGAAGGATACAGGGTGGATGACGAGCAGTACTTC. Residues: CASSEGYRVDDEQYF. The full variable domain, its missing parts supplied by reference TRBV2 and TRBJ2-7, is EPEVTQTPSHQVTQMGQEVILRCVPISNHLYFYWYRQILGQKVEFLVSFYNNEISEKSEIFDDQFSVERPDGSNFTLKIRSTKLEDSAMYFCASSEGYRVDDEQYFGPGTRLTVT.

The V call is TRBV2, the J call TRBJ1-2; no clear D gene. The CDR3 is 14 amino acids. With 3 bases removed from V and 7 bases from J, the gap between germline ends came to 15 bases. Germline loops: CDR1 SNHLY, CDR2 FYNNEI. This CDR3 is CASSEGPGIGGYTF. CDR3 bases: TGTGCCAGCAGTGAGGGCCCAGGAATAGGTGGCTACACCTTC.

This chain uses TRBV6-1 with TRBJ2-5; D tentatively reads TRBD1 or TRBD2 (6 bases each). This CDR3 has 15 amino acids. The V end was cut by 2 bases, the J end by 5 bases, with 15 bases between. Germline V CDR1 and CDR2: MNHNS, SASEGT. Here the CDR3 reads CASSEQGTSGETQYF. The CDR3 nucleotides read TGTGCCAGCAGTGAACAGGGGACTTCTGGGGAGACCCAGTACTTC.

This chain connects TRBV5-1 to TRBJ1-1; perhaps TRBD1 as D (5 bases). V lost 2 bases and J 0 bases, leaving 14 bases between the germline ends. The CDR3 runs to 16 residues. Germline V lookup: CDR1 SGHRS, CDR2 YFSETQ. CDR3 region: CASSLDPGSLNTEAFF. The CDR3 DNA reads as TGCGCCAGCAGCTTAGATCCAGGGTCTCTGAACACTGAAGCTTTCTTT.

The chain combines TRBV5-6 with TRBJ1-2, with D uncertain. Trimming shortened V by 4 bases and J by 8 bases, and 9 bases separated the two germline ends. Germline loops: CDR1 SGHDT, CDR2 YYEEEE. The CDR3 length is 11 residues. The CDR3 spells CASSQNTGYTF. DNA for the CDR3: TGTGCCAGCAGCCAGAATACAGGCTACACCTTC. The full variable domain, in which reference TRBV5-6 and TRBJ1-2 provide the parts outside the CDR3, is DAGVTQSPTHLIKTRGQQVTLRCSPKSGHDTVSWYQQALGQGPQFIFQYYEEEERQRGNFPDRFSGHQFPNYSSELNVNALLLGDSALYLCASSQNTGYTFGSGTRLTVV.

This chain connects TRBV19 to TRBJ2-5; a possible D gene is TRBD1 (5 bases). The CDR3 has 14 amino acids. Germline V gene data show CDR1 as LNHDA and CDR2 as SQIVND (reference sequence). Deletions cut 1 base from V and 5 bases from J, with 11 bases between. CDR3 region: CASSIGAGSETQYF. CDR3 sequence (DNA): TGTGCCAGTAGTATAGGCGCAGGGTCCGAGACCCAGTACTTC.

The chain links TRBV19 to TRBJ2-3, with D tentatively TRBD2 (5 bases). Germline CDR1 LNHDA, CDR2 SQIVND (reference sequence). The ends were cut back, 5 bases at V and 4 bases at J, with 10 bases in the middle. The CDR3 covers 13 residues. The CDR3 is CASSEAAADTQYF. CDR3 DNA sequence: TGTGCCAGTAGTGAAGCGGCGGCAGATACGCAGTATTTT.

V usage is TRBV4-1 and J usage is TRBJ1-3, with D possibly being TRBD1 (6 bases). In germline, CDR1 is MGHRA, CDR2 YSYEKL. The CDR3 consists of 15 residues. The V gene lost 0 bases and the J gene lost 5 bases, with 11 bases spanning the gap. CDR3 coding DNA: TGCGCCAGCAGCCAAGATCTCTGGGGGCGAAACACCATATATTTT. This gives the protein CASSQDLWGRNTIYF.

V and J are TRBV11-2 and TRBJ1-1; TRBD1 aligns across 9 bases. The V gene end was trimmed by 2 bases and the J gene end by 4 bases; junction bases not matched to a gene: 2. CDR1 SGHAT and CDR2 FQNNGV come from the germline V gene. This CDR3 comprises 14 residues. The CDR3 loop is CASSLWDRATEAFF. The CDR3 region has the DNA TGTGCCAGCAGCTTATGGGACAGGGCCACTGAAGCTTTCTTT. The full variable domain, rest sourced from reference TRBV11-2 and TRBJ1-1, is EAGVAQSPRYKIIEKRQSVAFWCNPISGHATLYWYQQILGQGPKLLIQFQNNGVVDDSQLPKDRFSAERLKGVDSTLKIQPAKLEDSAVYLCASSLWDRATEAFFGQGTRLTVV.

The CDR3 nucleotides are TGCAGCGTCTTCGGCCTAGCGGGAGGGCTCGGCACAGATACGCAGTATTTT. It specifies CSVFGLAGGLGTDTQYF. J is TRBJ2-3 and V is TRBV29-1; the match to TRBD2 covers 12 bases. V gave up 6 bases and J gave up 1 base; unmatched junction bases: 11. Germline lookup yields CDR1 SQVTM and CDR2 ANQGSEA. This CDR3 is 17 amino acids long.

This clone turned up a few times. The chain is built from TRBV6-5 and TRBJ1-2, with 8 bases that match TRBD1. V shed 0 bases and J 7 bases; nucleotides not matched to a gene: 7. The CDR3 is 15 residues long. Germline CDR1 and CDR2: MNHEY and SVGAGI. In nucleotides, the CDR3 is TGTGCCAGCAGTTACTCGCGGACGGGGACAGGTGGCTACACCTTC. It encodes CASSYSRTGTGGYTF.